This entry lists 16 T cell receptor beta chains sequenced from one sample in a study of shared T cell receptors in the human thymus. Assay: immunoSEQ multiplex PCR; the TCRdb copy retains only in-frame clones and omits some. The sample yields over 650,000 clones, 70% to 90% seen once. The same sample was also used in a study of human thymus T cells.

The sequenced material came from thymocytes. All receptors derive from a boy under three years old with a congenital heart defect.

The rearrangement uses TRBV6-1 and TRBJ2-2; no firm D call. Germline CDR1 is MNHNS and CDR2 is SASEGT. The CDR3 is 14 residues long. The V end lost 4 bases, the J end lost 1 base, and 7 bases lay between the germline ends. In nucleotides, the CDR3 is TGTGCCAGCAGTGGTGCAGGGAACACCGGGGAGCTGTTTTTT. Protein: CASSGAGNTGELFF.

This clone was seen more than once but under ten times. This sequence joins TRBV28 and TRBJ2-7; D remains unclear. Germline V lookup: CDR1 MDHEN, CDR2 SYDVKM. This CDR3 is 12 amino acids long. Trimming removed 5 bases from V and 6 bases from J, with 11 bases in between. CDR3 amino acids: CASSRYLFEQYF. The CDR3 DNA sequence: TGTGCCAGCAGTCGGTACCTATTCGAGCAGTACTTC.

The gene calls are TRBV7-9 and TRBJ2-7; 7 bases are a match to TRBD2. Germline CDR1 and CDR2: SEHNR and FQNEAQ (reference sequence). V lost 5 bases to trimming and J lost 2 bases; unmatched junction nucleotides: 9. The CDR3 has 15 amino acids. The CDR3 sequence: CASSQSGASAYEQYF. The CDR3 coding sequence is TGTGCCAGCAGCCAAAGCGGGGCATCCGCCTACGAGCAGTACTTC.

The rearrangement links TRBV7-8 to TRBJ1-2, with TRBD1 identical over 7 bases. Unmatched junction bases numbered 6, after V lost 5 bases and J lost 6 bases. CDR1 and CDR2 (germline): SGHVS, FQNEAQ. The length of the CDR3 is 13 residues. The CDR3 is CASSTRTGDGYTF. CDR3 bases: TGTGCCAGCAGCACCCGGACAGGAGATGGCTACACCTTC.

The rearrangement joins TRBV28 to TRBJ1-1, with D tentatively TRBD1 (6 bases). Trimming took 2 bases from V and 0 from J, leaving 10 bases between them. The CDR3 is 15 residues long. In germline, CDR1 is MDHEN, CDR2 SYDVKM. CDR3 loop: CASSLPTGLNTEAFF. In nucleotides, the CDR3 is TGTGCCAGCAGTTTACCAACAGGGTTGAACACTGAAGCTTTCTTT.

The rearrangement joins TRBV14 to TRBJ2-7; D not certain. Germline loops: CDR1 SGHDN, CDR2 FVKESK. The CDR3 has 15 amino acids. Trimming left V 5 bases short and J 2 bases short, with 16 bases between. CDR3 nucleotides: TGTGCCAGCAGCGCATCGTGGCCACCTCCCTACGAGCAGTACTTC. This sequence encodes CASSASWPPPYEQYF. The whole variable domain, remainder taken from reference TRBV14 and TRBJ2-7, is EAGVTQFPSHSVIEKGQTVTLRCDPISGHDNLYWYRRVMGKEIKFLLHFVKESKQDESGMPNNRFLAERTGGTYSTLKVQPAELEDSGVYFCASSASWPPPYEQYFGPGTRLTVT.

This chain links TRBV4-1 with TRBJ1-1; 8 nucleotides line up with TRBD1. Trimming took 0 bases from V and 7 from J; bases not matched to a gene: 10. Germline CDR1 is MGHRA and CDR2 is YSYEKL. The CDR3 sequence is 16 residues long. The CDR3 loop is CASSQEFRTGRDEAFF. As DNA, the CDR3 is TGCGCCAGCAGCCAAGAGTTTCGGACAGGGAGGGATGAAGCTTTCTTT.

The rearrangement joins TRBV6-5 to TRBJ1-6; 9 nucleotides line up with TRBD1. V trimming: 4 bases; J trimming: 8 bases; junction bases outside the gene matches: 6. The CDR3 is 15 amino acids. Germline V gene sequence: CDR1 MNHEY, CDR2 SVGAGI. Here the CDR3 DNA reads TGTGCCAGCAGTTGTTACCGGGACAGGGATTCACCCCTCCACTTT. It translates to CASSCYRDRDSPLHF.

The genes are TRBV27 and TRBJ2-1; 10 nucleotides line up with TRBD2. CDR1 MNHEY and CDR2 SMNVEV come from the germline V gene (reference sequence). Trimming cost V 7 bases and J 7 bases; bases outside gene matches: 7. The CDR3 consists of 14 residues. CDR3: CASKKREGGNEQFF. The CDR3 bases are TGTGCCAGCAAAAAGCGGGAGGGCGGGAATGAGCAGTTCTTC.

The V and J genes are TRBV5-4 and TRBJ1-2; TRBD1 agrees at 8 bases. V shed 1 base, J shed 0 bases, and the junction held 5 bases outside the gene matches. CDR3 length: 16 residues. Germline loops: CDR1 SGHNT, CDR2 YYREEE (reference sequence). As DNA, the CDR3 is TGTGCCAGCAGCTTGAGTAGGACAGGGACTAACTATGGCTACACCTTC. This sequence encodes CASSLSRTGTNYGYTF.

The J gene is TRBJ1-5, the V gene TRBV4-1; 8 positions agree with TRBD1. The J segment lost 6 bases and the V segment lost 0 bases, leaving 10 bases of the junction unmatched. Germline V CDR1 and CDR2: MGHRA, YSYEKL. CDR3 length: 17 residues. CDR3 loop: CASSQDIRTGRTQPQHF. The DNA for the CDR3 is TGCGCCAGCAGCCAAGATATAAGGACAGGGAGGACTCAGCCCCAGCATTTT.

V usage is TRBV6-1 and J usage is TRBJ2-1; 7 positions match TRBD2. V trimming: 2 bases; J trimming: 3 bases; junction bases outside the gene matches: 4. Germline values: CDR1 MNHNS, CDR2 SASEGT. The CDR3 has 15 amino acids. CDR3 bases: TGTGCCAGCAGTGAATTGAGCGGGGACTACAATGAGCAGTTCTTC. Encoded protein: CASSELSGDYNEQFF.

The chain has TRBV25-1 and TRBJ2-7; D is undetermined. V shed 6 bases and J shed 3 bases, with 6 bases lying between them. CDR1 is MGHDK and CDR2 is SYGVNS in the germline V gene. The CDR3 length is 11 residues. CDR3 sequence: CASRSSYEQYF. In DNA, the CDR3 is TGTGCCAGCAGGTCTAGCTACGAGCAGTACTTC.

This clone was counted a few times. This rearrangement joins TRBV6-5 to TRBJ1-2; D is possibly TRBD1 (5 bases). The germline V gene encodes CDR1 MNHEY and CDR2 SVGAGI. CDR3 length: 14 residues. Trimming shortened V by 0 bases and J by 2 bases, and 7 bases separated the two germline ends. Written as DNA, the CDR3 is TGTGCCAGCAGTTACTCGCCAGGGAACTATGGCTACACCTTC. Amino acids: CASSYSPGNYGYTF.

V and J are TRBV5-5 and TRBJ1-5, with D tentatively TRBD1 (6 bases). The CDR3 loop spans 15 amino acids. The V end lost 5 bases, the J end lost 1 base, and 13 bases lay between the germline ends. Germline V lookup: CDR1 SGHKS, CDR2 YYEKEE (reference sequence). CDR3 in amino acids: CASRHGQYSNQPQHF. CDR3 coding DNA: TGTGCCAGCAGACACGGACAGTACAGCAATCAGCCCCAGCATTTT.

This clone showed up just once. This chain joins TRBV19 and TRBJ2-3, with 8 positions matching TRBD1. The CDR3 contains 16 residues. The V gene end was trimmed by 3 bases and the J gene end by 5 bases; junction bases not matched to a gene: 10. The V gene's germline CDR1 is LNHDA and CDR2 SQIVND (reference sequence). The CDR3 DNA is TGTGCCAGTAGTATCCCCAGGACAGGGAAAGTAGATACGCAGTATTTT. Amino acid sequence: CASSIPRTGKVDTQYF.